Listed below are T cell receptor beta chains from one sample, sequenced in a study of T cells in tuberculosis. TCRdb keeps only in-frame clones here, not all; method: immunoSEQ multiplex PCR. The data contain 25,000 to 40,000 clones, roughly 90% of them seen just once; the ten biggest clones take up 7.7%. The sample was PBMCs. The receptors shown here come from a donor aged 10 to 29 with latent tuberculosis or without tuberculosis infection. Some clones in this sample may be carry-over from other donors' samples. The CDR3 runs from the conserved cysteine through the conserved F or W. Fields, in order: D gene, V gene, J gene, clone size, CDR3 DNA, CDR3 protein. The D gene is left open where the match is weak. The listing skips clone size in some rows; elsewhere it reads once, few, many or a size class.

>TRBD2|TRBV6-4|TRBJ2-3|NA
TGTGCCAGCAGTGACTCGGCGGGAGGGCCAGATACGCAGTATTTT
CASSDSAGGPDTQYF
>TRBD1|TRBV6-5|TRBJ1-1|NA
TGTGCCAGCAGTCGGGACAGGTCCCTCACTGAAGCTTTCTTT
CASSRDRSLTEAFF
>TRBD1|TRBV6-5|TRBJ2-7|NA
TGTGCCAGCAGTCAGGGGGATTTGGGATACGAGCAGTACTTC
CASSQGDLGYEQYF
>TRBD1|TRBV19|TRBJ1-2|NA
TGTGCCAGTAGTATAGTCTTGGGACAGTATGGCTACACCTTC
CASSIVLGQYGYTF
>NA|TRBV27|TRBJ1-1|NA
TGTGCCAGCAGTTCCTTAGATAATACGAACACTGAAGCTTTCTTT
CASSSLDNTNTEAFF
>NA|TRBV30|TRBJ1-2|NA
TGTGCCTTTCGACAGGCGCAATCTAACTATGGCTACACCTTC
CAFRQAQSNYGYTF
>TRBD1|TRBV6-5|TRBJ2-7|NA
TGTGCCAGCAGCTCCGGGACAGGGGGTCAGTACGAGCAGTACTTC
CASSSGTGGQYEQYF
>NA|TRBV9|TRBJ1-1|NA
TGTGCCAGCAGCCCCGTGGGCTTGAACACTGAAGCTTTCTTT
CASSPVGLNTEAFF
>NA|TRBV7-6|TRBJ1-1|NA
TGTGCCAGCAGCTTAGTCCTAGGCGTGAACACTGAAGCTTTCTTT
CASSLVLGVNTEAFF
>TRBD2|TRBV25-1|TRBJ2-5|NA
TGTGCCAGCAGTGAGTCCGGACTAGTTCAAGAGACCCAGTACTTC
CASSESGLVQETQYF
>NA|TRBV4-1|TRBJ1-2|NA
TGCGCCAGCAGCCAGGATAGGACACGAACTAACTATGGCTACACCTTC
CASSQDRTRTNYGYTF
>TRBD1|TRBV4-1|TRBJ1-1|NA
TGCGCCAGCAGCGCGACCGGGACAGGGAGTACTGAAGCTTTCTTT
CASSATGTGSTEAFF
>TRBD2|TRBV19|TRBJ2-1|once
TGTGCCAGTAGTATTCTCCCGGGGGGTGAGCAGCTCTTC
CASSILPGGEQLF
>NA|TRBV2|TRBJ2-2|NA
TGTGCCAGCAGTGAGCTCGGGGGACCCGGGGAGCTGTTTTTT
CASSELGGPGELFF
>NA|TRBV11-2|TRBJ2-1|NA
TGTGCCAGCAGGTTAGACGGGATGTCCTACAATGAGCAGTTCTTC
CASRLDGMSYNEQFF
>NA|TRBV6-5|TRBJ2-3|NA
TGTGCCAGCAGTTACTCGAGCCTTTTCACAGATACGCAGTATTTT
CASSYSSLFTDTQYF
>TRBD1|TRBV7-9|TRBJ2-7|few
TGTGCCAGCAGCTTTGTTCGGGGTCAGGGACAGGGTCTTTACGAGCAGTACTTC
CASSFVRGQGQGLYEQYF